These 21 T cell receptor beta chains were all obtained from the same sample, sequenced in a study of blood T cell repertoires in COVID-19. Only in-frame clones appear in the TCRdb table, and some are missing; sequencing was by immunoSEQ multiplex PCR. The sample lists about 200,000 clones; over 60% were seen once. Sequenced material: peripheral blood. These receptors were obtained from a woman in her 70s with acute or convalescent COVID-19.

This chain connects TRBV3-1 (or the pseudogene TRBV3-2) to TRBJ2-5, with no clear D. This CDR3 is built from 13 residues. Deletions cut 4 bases from V and 5 bases from J, with 11 bases between. Germline V gene lookup returns CDR1 LGHDT and CDR2 YNNKEL (reference sequence). CDR3 protein: CASSRRLRETQYF. CDR3 nucleotide sequence: TGTGCCAGCAGCCGGCGTTTGCGGGAGACCCAGTACTTC.

This clone was detected only once. The chain links TRBV11-3 to TRBJ2-7; tentative D call: TRBD2 (5 bases). V lost 5 bases to trimming and J lost 0 bases, with 8 bases between them. This CDR3 spans 13 amino acids. Germline assignment: CDR1 SGHNT and CDR2 YENEEA. The CDR3 loop reads CASSPGSSYEQYF. CDR3 in DNA: TGTGCCAGCAGCCCGGGAAGCTCCTACGAGCAGTACTTC.

V is TRBV7-9 and J is TRBJ2-3; the match to TRBD2 covers 14 bases. This CDR3 contains 18 residues. Germline V lookup: CDR1 SEHNR, CDR2 FQNEAQ (reference sequence). V lost 5 bases and J lost 3; bases outside the gene matches: 10. The CDR3 region is CASSPGMGTSGRTDTQYF. Here the CDR3 DNA reads TGTGCCAGCAGCCCCGGTATGGGGACTAGCGGGAGAACAGATACGCAGTATTTT.

The V gene is TRBV7-2, the J gene TRBJ2-1; TRBD1 agrees at 8 bases. Losses at the gene ends were 2 bases for V and 6 bases for J; bases not matched to a gene: 6. This CDR3 has 15 residues. CDR1 is SGHTA and CDR2 is FQGNSA in the germline V gene. The CDR3: CASSLPGQGSNEQFF. In nucleotides, the CDR3 is TGTGCCAGCAGCTTACCAGGACAGGGCTCCAATGAGCAGTTCTTC.

The V gene is TRBV28, the J gene TRBJ2-2; D perhaps matches TRBD1 (6 bases). V was shortened by 3 bases and J by 7 bases, with 12 bases between the two germline ends. This CDR3 spans 14 amino acids. Germline CDR1 and CDR2: MDHEN and SYDVKM. The CDR3 loop is CASSLSGADGELFF. In DNA form, the CDR3 reads TGTGCCAGCAGTTTGTCAGGGGCGGACGGGGAGCTGTTTTTT.

The chain has TRBV28 and TRBJ1-1, with D possibly TRBD1 on 5 matching bases. The CDR3 is made up of 13 amino acids. With 6 bases removed from V and 7 bases from J, the gap between germline ends came to 15 bases. The germline CDR1 and CDR2 sequences are MDHEN and SYDVKM. The CDR3 sequence is CASSQGGKDEAFF. CDR3 coding DNA: TGTGCCAGCAGCCAGGGCGGGAAGGATGAAGCTTTCTTT.

This chain connects TRBV28 to TRBJ1-3; 10 nucleotides agree with TRBD1. CDR1 and CDR2 (germline): MDHEN, SYDVKM. Trimming took 6 bases from V and 3 from J; bases not matched to a gene: 2. The CDR3 is made up of 14 amino acids. The CDR3 here is CASRTGGGGNTIYF. The CDR3 nucleotides are TGTGCCAGCAGGACAGGGGGCGGTGGAAACACCATATATTTT.

The gene calls are TRBV11-2 and TRBJ2-3; 8 bases align to TRBD1. The CDR3 runs to 15 residues. V lost 5 bases and J lost 1; bases outside the gene matches: 5. Per germline, CDR1 SGHAT and CDR2 FQNNGV. CDR3 in amino acids: CASSQGASRTDTQYF. In DNA form, the CDR3 reads TGTGCCAGCAGCCAGGGGGCAAGTCGCACAGATACGCAGTATTTT.

The chain employs TRBV7-2 and TRBJ2-7, with unresolved D. Trimming took off 2 bases at V and 0 bases at J, with 11 bases between the two ends. There are 15 residues in the CDR3. Germline V CDR1 and CDR2: SGHTA, FQGNSA. CDR3 region: CASSLFGTNSYEQYF. Here the CDR3 DNA reads TGTGCCAGCAGCTTATTTGGCACAAACTCCTACGAGCAGTACTTC.

The J gene is TRBJ2-7, the V gene TRBV24-1; 9 positions match TRBD1. The CDR3 spans 16 residues. Germline V gives CDR1 KGHDR, CDR2 SFDVKD. The junction had 8 bases not matched to a gene; V was cut back by 2 bases and J by 4 bases. Here the CDR3 DNA reads TGTGCCACCAGTGATTCCGGGACAGGGTGGGTATACGAGCAGTACTTC. Translating gives CATSDSGTGWVYEQYF.

This clone was recorded a few times. The V call is TRBV29-1, the J call TRBJ2-3; D is unresolved. CDR3 length: 12 amino acids. Germline assignment: CDR1 SQVTM and CDR2 ANQGSEA. V was shortened by 4 bases and J by 2 bases, with 7 bases between the two germline ends. This CDR3 reads CSVVPNTDTQYF. The CDR3 DNA follows: TGCAGCGTTGTTCCTAACACAGATACGCAGTATTTT.

The chain carries TRBV7-9 and TRBJ2-5, with D uncertain. This CDR3 comprises 13 residues. Per germline, CDR1 SEHNR and CDR2 FQNEAQ (reference sequence). V lost 3 bases to trimming and J lost 1 base, with 6 bases between them. The CDR3 loop is CASSLIAQETQYF. The CDR3 DNA reads as TGTGCCAGCAGCTTGATAGCCCAAGAGACCCAGTACTTC.

The rearrangement links TRBV9 to TRBJ2-1, with TRBD2 matching 10 bases. CDR3 length: 15 amino acids. V shed 1 base, J shed 9 bases, and the junction held 7 bases outside the gene matches. Germline V gene lookup returns CDR1 SGDLS and CDR2 YYNGEE. For the CDR3, the DNA is TGTGCCAGCAGCGTACTAGCGGGAGTAGGTGGTGAGCAGTTCTTC. It codes for CASSVLAGVGGEQFF.

The V call is TRBV2, the J call TRBJ2-1; 9 bases are shared with TRBD2. The V segment lost 5 bases and the J segment 6 bases; nucleotides outside the gene matches: 11. Looked up from germline, CDR1 is SNHLY and CDR2 is FYNNEI. The CDR3 loop spans 16 amino acids. CDR3 residues: CASSKGLALSGNEQFF. The CDR3 DNA is TGTGCCAGCAGTAAAGGACTAGCGCTTTCGGGCAATGAGCAGTTCTTC.

The CDR3 DNA reads as TGTGCCAGCAGTTACTCGACTAGCGGGGTCACCGGGGAGCTGTTTTTT. Its translation: CASSYSTSGVTGELFF. The chain carries TRBV6-5 and TRBJ2-2, with 11 bases matching TRBD2. Germline V gene sequence: CDR1 MNHEY, CDR2 SVGAGI. The J segment lost 4 bases and the V segment lost 0 bases, leaving 1 base of the junction unmatched. The CDR3 covers 16 residues.

The V and J genes are TRBV7-8 and TRBJ2-5; D is possibly TRBD2 (6 bases). Germline V lookup: CDR1 SGHVS, CDR2 FQNEAQ. CDR3 length: 14 amino acids. The ends were cut back, 10 bases at V and 5 bases at J, with 20 bases in the middle. CDR3 sequence (DNA): TGTGCCACCGCTGGTGGAGGGGATTTGGAGACCCAGTACTTC. Translation gives CATAGGGDLETQYF.

This clone was seen only once. The chain has TRBV2 and TRBJ2-5; 9 nucleotides match TRBD1. The CDR3 consists of 14 residues. With 6 bases clipped from V and 5 bases from J, the junction kept 7 bases outside the gene matches. Germline V CDR1 and CDR2: SNHLY, FYNNEI. The CDR3 spells CASRATGGVETQYF. The CDR3 DNA is TGTGCCAGCAGGGCGACAGGGGGTGTTGAGACCCAGTACTTC.

On this clone: The same CDR3 arises from other DNA sequences in this sample as well. The V and J genes are TRBV6-5 and TRBJ2-2; D may be TRBD2 (6 bases). The CDR3 runs to 11 residues. The germline gives CDR1 MNHEY, CDR2 SVGAGI. V lost 6 bases and J lost 9, with 8 bases in between. In DNA form, the CDR3 reads TGTGCCAGCAGGGGGGGTTGGGAGCTGTTTTTT. Its translation: CASRGGWELFF.

This chain joins TRBV5-4 and TRBJ2-3; 8 positions match TRBD1. V shed 4 bases and J 1 base; nucleotides not matched to a gene: 2. The germline gives CDR1 SGHNT, CDR2 YYREEE (reference sequence). There are 14 residues in the CDR3. The CDR3 is CASSQDRGTDTQYF. The CDR3 coding sequence is TGTGCCAGCAGCCAGGACAGGGGCACAGATACGCAGTATTTT.

This clone turned up a few times. V and J are TRBV24-1 and TRBJ2-3, with 9 bases fitting TRBD1. Germline-derived CDR1 and CDR2 are KGHDR and SFDVKD. The ends lost 9 bases at V and 4 bases at J; junction bases unmatched: 1. There are 12 residues in the CDR3. CDR3 loop: CATGQGPDTQYF. The CDR3 DNA follows: TGTGCCACCGGACAGGGGCCAGATACGCAGTATTTT.

The chain links TRBV24-1 to TRBJ1-1; 8 nucleotides agree with TRBD1. Germline V gene lookup returns CDR1 KGHDR and CDR2 SFDVKD. V lost 3 bases to trimming and J lost 4 bases; unmatched junction nucleotides: 15. This CDR3 spans 18 amino acids. The CDR3 is CATSDLGQGHPGGTEAFF. As DNA, the CDR3 is TGTGCCACCAGTGATCTCGGACAGGGACACCCCGGTGGCACTGAAGCTTTCTTT.